This T cell receptor beta chain emerged from a study of shared T cell receptors in the human thymus. Method: immunoSEQ multiplex PCR; TCRdb's copy keeps in-frame clones and lacks some. The profile shows about 660,000 clones, more than 75% of them singletons. The germline gives CDR1 MNHNS, CDR2 SASEGT. The CDR3 covers 14 residues. V was shortened by 7 bases and J by 8 bases, with 17 bases between the two germline ends. These data were likewise used in another study, on human thymus T cells. In that study: Donors were healthy Finnish infants having corrective surgery for congenital heart defects. Resections from corrective heart surgery supplied the thymus tissue. Apparent bias marked the V and J gene usage of thymic and blood repertoires. Unrelated individuals were reported by related research to share highly overlapping thymic repertoires.

Sequencing was performed on thymocytes. The source is a boy younger than two with a congenital heart defect. The V call is TRBV6-1, the J call TRBJ1-4; TRBD1 might be the D (6 bases). CDR3 amino acids: CASIGSGDPEKLFF. In DNA form, the CDR3 reads TGTGCCAGCATTGGGTCAGGGGATCCGGAAAAACTGTTTTTT.